What follows are 22 T cell receptor beta chains derived from one specimen sequenced in a study of cytomegalovirus exposure and HLA in healthy donors. The PCR had 60 Vbeta and 13 Jbeta primers. TCRdb's copy holds only in-frame clones and misses some; the assay was immunoSEQ multiplex PCR. The data hold under 100,000 clones, with 55% to 65% observed a single time. Sample: PBMCs. The receptor set was obtained from a woman between 40 and 50 years old in good health and CMV-seropositive.

Written as DNA, the CDR3 is TGTGCCAGTGGGGAGTTTGCTGGAAACACCATATATTTT. Translating gives CASGEFAGNTIYF. V and J are TRBV6-6 and TRBJ1-3; D is unclear. This CDR3 has 13 amino acids. Germline V gene lookup returns CDR1 MNHNY and CDR2 SVGAGI (reference sequence). Deletions cut 9 bases from V and 2 bases from J, with 11 bases between.

This sequence joins TRBV30 and TRBJ2-6; D ambiguous. The germline CDR1 and CDR2 sequences are GTSNPN and SVGIG (reference sequence). This CDR3 contains 14 residues. Deletions cut 4 bases from V and 2 bases from J, with 9 bases between. The CDR3 region is CAWMQRPGANVLTF. The CDR3, as DNA: TGTGCCTGGATGCAGCGTCCTGGGGCCAACGTCCTGACTTTC. The full variable domain, in which reference TRBV30 and TRBJ2-6 provide the parts outside the CDR3, is SQTIHQWPATLVQPVGSPLSLECTVEGTSNPNLYWYRQAAGRGLQLLFYSVGIGQISSEVPQNLSASRPQDRQFILSSKKLLLSDSGFYLCAWMQRPGANVLTFGAGSRLTVL.

This chain joins TRBV29-1 and TRBJ1-6; D might be TRBD1 (6 bases). Trimming cost V 4 bases and J 7 bases, with 11 bases left between them. The CDR3 has 13 amino acids. Germline V gene data show CDR1 as SQVTM and CDR2 as ANQGSEA. CDR3: CSVATGFNSPLHF. CDR3 bases: TGCAGCGTTGCCACAGGGTTCAATTCACCCCTCCACTTT.

This clone was observed a single time. The chain links TRBV27 to TRBJ2-1, with 9 nucleotides matching TRBD2. Germline V CDR1 and CDR2: MNHEY, SMNVEV (reference sequence). The V gene end was trimmed by 5 bases and the J gene end by 9 bases; junction bases not matched to a gene: 8. The CDR3 loop spans 14 amino acids. The CDR3 DNA follows: TGTGCCAGCAGTCCCCGGCGGGAGGGCGGTGAGCAGTTCTTC. It encodes CASSPRREGGEQFF.

The chain carries TRBV27 and TRBJ2-7; a possible D gene is TRBD1 (5 bases). This CDR3 comprises 12 residues. In germline, CDR1 is MNHEY, CDR2 SMNVEV (reference sequence). V was shortened by 2 bases and J by 4 bases, with 6 bases between the two germline ends. CDR3 loop: CASSLRGYEQYF. The DNA for the CDR3 is TGTGCCAGCAGTTTAAGGGGATACGAGCAGTACTTC.

The chain links TRBV28 to TRBJ2-1; TRBD2 matches at 13 bases. V gave up 6 bases and J gave up 5 bases; unmatched junction bases: 4. CDR3 length: 15 residues. Germline assignment: CDR1 MDHEN and CDR2 SYDVKM. The CDR3 sequence: CASRGGTSGNNEQFF. The CDR3 region has the DNA TGTGCCAGCAGGGGCGGGACTAGCGGGAACAATGAGCAGTTCTTC.

The chain is built from TRBV5-6 and TRBJ2-7; no clear D. CDR1 and CDR2 (germline): SGHDT, YYEEEE. Trimming pared 2 bases from V and 2 bases from J, leaving 2 bases between. The CDR3 runs to 11 residues. The CDR3 protein is CASSFAYEQYF. In DNA, the CDR3 is TGTGCCAGCAGCTTCGCCTACGAGCAGTACTTC.

This clone was picked up one time. This sequence joins TRBV10-3 and TRBJ2-3; the D gene is possibly TRBD1 (5 bases). V was trimmed by 3 bases and J by 2 bases, leaving 12 bases between them. This CDR3 has 15 residues. Germline lookup yields CDR1 ENHRY and CDR2 SYGVKD. As DNA, the CDR3 is TGTGCCATCAGTGAACAGGCCCGAAACACAGATACGCAGTATTTT. Translating gives CAISEQARNTDTQYF.

The chain is built from TRBV6-5 and TRBJ2-3; D is unclear. This CDR3 is 15 amino acids long. Germline CDR1 reads MNHEY; CDR2 reads SVGAGI. The V end lost 6 bases, the J end lost 0 bases, and 13 bases lay between the germline ends. In nucleotides, the CDR3 is TGTGCCAGCAGGAGACGGAGAACTAGCACAGATACGCAGTATTTT. This codes for CASRRRRTSTDTQYF.

The chain couples TRBV27 to TRBJ2-7; possible D gene TRBD2, 6 bases. The V end was cut by 7 bases, the J end by 4 bases, with 23 bases between. Germline values: CDR1 MNHEY, CDR2 SMNVEV (reference sequence). This CDR3 region has 16 residues. For the CDR3, the DNA is TGTGCCAGCACCCATGTTCTCCTGGCGGGATGGTACGAGCAGTACTTC. It codes for CASTHVLLAGWYEQYF.

This clone showed up just a few times. V gene TRBV29-1 combines with J gene TRBJ2-7; 9 bases fit TRBD1. Germline CDR1 and CDR2: SQVTM and ANQGSEA. The CDR3 has 14 amino acids. The V segment lost 7 bases and the J segment 7 bases; nucleotides outside the gene matches: 14. The CDR3 DNA is TGCAGCGCAGCAGTAGGGACAGGGAGAGGAGAGCAGTACTTC. The encoded protein is CSAAVGTGRGEQYF.

The rearrangement joins TRBV6-5 to TRBJ2-1; TRBD2 aligns across 8 bases. V was pared by 6 bases and J by 3 bases, with 7 bases of the junction left unmatched. The CDR3 runs to 15 residues. Germline V gene sequence: CDR1 MNHEY, CDR2 SVGAGI. The CDR3 loop reads CASRPLAGIYNEQFF. DNA of the CDR3: TGTGCCAGCAGGCCATTAGCGGGGATCTACAATGAGCAGTTCTTC.

The rearrangement uses TRBV7-2 and TRBJ2-1, with a possible D match to TRBD2 (5 bases). CDR1 SGHTA and CDR2 FQGNSA come from the germline V gene. The CDR3 is 15 residues long. Trimming took off 5 bases at V and 0 bases at J, with 11 bases between the two ends. The CDR3 here is CASSSMAGSYNEQFF. The DNA of the CDR3 is TGTGCCAGCAGCAGCATGGCGGGCTCCTACAATGAGCAGTTCTTC.

The chain has TRBV5-1 and TRBJ2-3; TRBD1 aligns across 7 bases. The germline V gene has CDR1 SGHRS and CDR2 YFSETQ. The junction had 3 bases not matched to a gene; V was cut back by 1 base and J by 1 base. There are 15 residues in the CDR3. The CDR3: CASSLNRGGTDTQYF. The CDR3 nucleotides are TGCGCCAGCAGCTTGAACAGGGGAGGCACAGATACGCAGTATTTT.

The chain joins TRBV5-1 to TRBJ2-7; D might be TRBD2 (6 bases). Trimming removed 1 base from V and 6 bases from J, with 14 bases in between. The CDR3 has 14 amino acids. Germline CDR1 reads SGHRS; CDR2 reads YFSETQ. The CDR3 loop reads CASSLLGEVGEQYF. The CDR3 nucleotides read TGCGCCAGCAGCTTGCTAGGGGAGGTTGGCGAGCAGTACTTC.

The J gene is TRBJ1-1, the V gene TRBV9; D not certain. The V gene's germline CDR1 is SGDLS and CDR2 YYNGEE. The CDR3 is 14 residues long. The ends were cut back, 0 bases at V and 4 bases at J, with 10 bases in the middle. The CDR3 spells CASSVGGGSTEAFF. CDR3 DNA sequence: TGTGCCAGCAGCGTAGGGGGAGGGTCCACTGAAGCTTTCTTT.

This clone has more than one count but fewer than ten. The chain uses TRBV29-1 and TRBJ2-5; D is unresolved. This CDR3 has 13 residues. V dropped 4 bases and J dropped 2 bases, with 11 bases sitting between them. Germline-derived CDR1 and CDR2 are SQVTM and ANQGSEA. CDR3 in amino acids: CSVVPGAQETQYF. CDR3 sequence (DNA): TGCAGCGTTGTCCCCGGAGCGCAAGAGACCCAGTACTTC.

The genes are TRBV28 and TRBJ1-2; 7 bases map to TRBD1. V trimming: 5 bases; J trimming: 7 bases; junction bases outside the gene matches: 4. CDR1 is MDHEN and CDR2 is SYDVKM in the germline V gene. The CDR3 covers 12 residues. The chain's CDR3 is CASSDRDGGYTF. As DNA, the CDR3 is TGTGCCAGCAGTGACAGGGACGGTGGCTACACCTTC.

V gene TRBV28 combines with J gene TRBJ2-7; TRBD2 agrees at 11 bases. Losses at the gene ends were 7 bases for V and 5 bases for J; bases not matched to a gene: 10. The CDR3 runs to 15 residues. Per the germline V gene, CDR1 is MDHEN and CDR2 is SYDVKM. CDR3 residues: CASTLGTSGSNEQYF. Here the CDR3 DNA reads TGTGCCAGCACCCTGGGCACTAGCGGGAGTAACGAGCAGTACTTC.

The chain couples TRBV5-6 to TRBJ2-5, with 7 nucleotides matching TRBD1. V was pared by 3 bases and J by 3 bases, with 8 bases of the junction left unmatched. Per the germline V gene, CDR1 is SGHDT and CDR2 is YYEEEE. The CDR3 extends over 15 amino acids. CDR3 in amino acids: CASSSPGTAKETQYF. CDR3 sequence (DNA): TGTGCCAGCAGCTCACCCGGGACAGCCAAAGAGACCCAGTACTTC.

This clone appeared a few times. The chain joins TRBV7-9 to TRBJ2-7; 11 nucleotides match TRBD2. The V gene's germline CDR1 is SEHNR and CDR2 FQNEAQ (reference sequence). The CDR3 spans 15 residues. Unmatched junction bases numbered 4, after V lost 5 bases and J lost 1 base. The CDR3 region is CASSPGTSGSYEQYF. CDR3 coding DNA: TGTGCCAGCAGCCCCGGGACTAGCGGTTCCTACGAGCAGTACTTC.

CDR3 in amino acids: CASSQPLTGLEQYF. The CDR3 bases are TGTGCCAGCAGCCAACCTCTGACAGGGCTCGAGCAGTACTTC. The chain uses TRBV4-2 and TRBJ2-7; 7 bases line up with TRBD1. V lost 2 bases, J lost 6 bases, and 7 bases stayed unmatched. The CDR3 runs 14 residues. Germline V lookup: CDR1 LGHNA, CDR2 YNFKEQ.